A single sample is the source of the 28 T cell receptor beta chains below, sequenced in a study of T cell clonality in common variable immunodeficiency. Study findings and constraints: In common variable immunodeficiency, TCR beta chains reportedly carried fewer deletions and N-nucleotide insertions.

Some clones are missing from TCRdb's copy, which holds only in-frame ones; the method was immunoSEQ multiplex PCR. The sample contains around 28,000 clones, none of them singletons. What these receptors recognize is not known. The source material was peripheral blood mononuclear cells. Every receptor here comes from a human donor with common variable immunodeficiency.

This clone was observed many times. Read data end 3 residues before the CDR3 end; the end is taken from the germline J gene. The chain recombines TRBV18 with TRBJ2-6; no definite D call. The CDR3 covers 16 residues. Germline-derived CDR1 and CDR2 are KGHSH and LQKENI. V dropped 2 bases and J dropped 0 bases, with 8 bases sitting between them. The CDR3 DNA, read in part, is TGTGCCAGCTCACCATACCGGTTCTCTGGGGCCAACGTC. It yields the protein CASSPYRFSGANV. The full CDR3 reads CASSPYRFSGANVLTF.

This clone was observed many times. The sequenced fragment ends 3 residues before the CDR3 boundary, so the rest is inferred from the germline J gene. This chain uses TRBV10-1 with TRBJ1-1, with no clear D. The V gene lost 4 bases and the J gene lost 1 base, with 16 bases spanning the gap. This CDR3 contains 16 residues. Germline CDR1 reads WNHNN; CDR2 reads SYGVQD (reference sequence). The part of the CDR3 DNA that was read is TGCGCCAGCAGTGGGGCTCGGGGAGGGCCGAACACTGAA. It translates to CASSGARGGPNTE. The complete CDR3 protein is CASSGARGGPNTEAFF.

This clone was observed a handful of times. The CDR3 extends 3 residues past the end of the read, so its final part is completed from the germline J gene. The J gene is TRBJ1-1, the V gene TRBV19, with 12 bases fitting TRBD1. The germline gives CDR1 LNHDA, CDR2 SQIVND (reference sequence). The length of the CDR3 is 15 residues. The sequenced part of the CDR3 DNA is TGTGCCAGTAGTATATCGGGACAGGGGGCGCGGGGC. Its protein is CASSISGQGARG. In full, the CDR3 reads CASSISGQGARGAFF.

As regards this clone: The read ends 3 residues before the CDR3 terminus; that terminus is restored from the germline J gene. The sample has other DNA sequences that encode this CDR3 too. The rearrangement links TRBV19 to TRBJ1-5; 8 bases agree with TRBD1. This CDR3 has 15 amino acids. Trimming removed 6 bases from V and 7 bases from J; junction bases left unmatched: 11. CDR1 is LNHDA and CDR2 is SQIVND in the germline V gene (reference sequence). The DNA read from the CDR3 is TGTGCCAGTAGGATACAGGGGGGATTCGGGCAGCCC. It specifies CASRIQGGFGQP. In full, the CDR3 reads CASRIQGGFGQPQHF.

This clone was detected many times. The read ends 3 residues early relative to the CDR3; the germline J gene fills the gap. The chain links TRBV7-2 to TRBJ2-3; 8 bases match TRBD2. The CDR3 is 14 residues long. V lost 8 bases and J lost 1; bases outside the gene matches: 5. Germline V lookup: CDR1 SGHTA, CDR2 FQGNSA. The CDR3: CASFRGGGTDTQYF. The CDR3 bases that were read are TGTGCCAGCTTCCGGGGGGGAGGCACAGATACG.

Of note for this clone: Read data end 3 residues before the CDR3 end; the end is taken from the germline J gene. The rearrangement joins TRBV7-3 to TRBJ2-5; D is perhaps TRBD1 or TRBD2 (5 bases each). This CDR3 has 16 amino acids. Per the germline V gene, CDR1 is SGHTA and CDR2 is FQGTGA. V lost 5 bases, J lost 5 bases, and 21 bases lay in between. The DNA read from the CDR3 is TGTGCCAGCAGCGGAAGGCCAGGGAGAGTGGGGGAGACC. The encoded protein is CASSGRPGRVGET. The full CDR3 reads CASSGRPGRVGETQYF.

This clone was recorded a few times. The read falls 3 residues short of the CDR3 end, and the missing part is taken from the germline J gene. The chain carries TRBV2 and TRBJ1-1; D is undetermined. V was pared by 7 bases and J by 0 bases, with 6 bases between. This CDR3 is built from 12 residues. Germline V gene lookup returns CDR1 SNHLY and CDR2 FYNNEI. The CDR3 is CASKGMNTEAFF. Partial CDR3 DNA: TGTGCCAGCAAGGGCATGAACACTGAA.

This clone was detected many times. The CDR3 is CASRSGTGVGSYNEQFF. CDR3 DNA, as far as it was read: TGTGCCAGTAGATCCGGGACAGGAGTCGGGTCCTACAATGAG. The genes are TRBV19 and TRBJ2-1, with 8 bases fitting TRBD1. The read is 3 residues too short to cover the CDR3 end, so that end is filled in from the germline J gene. The CDR3 runs to 17 residues. Unmatched junction bases numbered 11, after V lost 6 bases and J lost 1 base. Germline V gives CDR1 LNHDA, CDR2 SQIVND (reference sequence).

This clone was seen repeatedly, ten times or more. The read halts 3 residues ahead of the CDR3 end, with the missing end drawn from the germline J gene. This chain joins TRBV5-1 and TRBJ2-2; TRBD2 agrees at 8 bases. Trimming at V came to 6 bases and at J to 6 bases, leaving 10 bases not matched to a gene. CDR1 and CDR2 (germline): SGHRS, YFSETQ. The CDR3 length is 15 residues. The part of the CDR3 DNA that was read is TGCGCCAGCACCCCGGGACTAGAGCGCCCCGGGGAG. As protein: CASTPGLERPGE. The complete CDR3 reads CASTPGLERPGELFF.

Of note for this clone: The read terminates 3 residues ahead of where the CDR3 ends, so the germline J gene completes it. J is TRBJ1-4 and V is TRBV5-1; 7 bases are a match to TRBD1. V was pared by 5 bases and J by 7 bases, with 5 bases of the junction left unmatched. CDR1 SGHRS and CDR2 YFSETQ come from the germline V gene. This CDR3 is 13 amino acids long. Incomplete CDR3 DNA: TGCGCCAGCAGTCGACAGGGAACTGAAAAA. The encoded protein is CASSRQGTEK. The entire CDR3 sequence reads CASSRQGTEKLFF.

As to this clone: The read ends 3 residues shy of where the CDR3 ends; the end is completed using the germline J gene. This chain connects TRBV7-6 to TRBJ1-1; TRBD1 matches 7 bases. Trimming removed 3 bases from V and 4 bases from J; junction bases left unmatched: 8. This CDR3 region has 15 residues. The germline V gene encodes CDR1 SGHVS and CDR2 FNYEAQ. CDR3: CASSFLPRDSTEAFF. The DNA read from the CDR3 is TGTGCCAGCAGCTTCCTCCCCCGGGACAGCACTGAA. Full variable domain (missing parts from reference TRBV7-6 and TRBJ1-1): GAGVSQSPRYKVTKRGQDVALRCDPISGHVSLYWYRQALGQGPEFLTYFNYEAQQDKSGLPNDRFSAERPEGSISTLTIQRTEQRDSAMYRCASSFLPRDSTEAFFGQGTRLTVV.

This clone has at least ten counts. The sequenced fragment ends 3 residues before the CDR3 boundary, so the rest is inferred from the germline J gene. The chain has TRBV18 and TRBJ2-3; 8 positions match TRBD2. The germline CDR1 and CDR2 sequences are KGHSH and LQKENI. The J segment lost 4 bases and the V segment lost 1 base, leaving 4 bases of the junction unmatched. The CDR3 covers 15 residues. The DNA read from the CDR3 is TGTGCCAGCTCACCACGGTCGGGGGGGTCAGATACG. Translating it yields CASSPRSGGSDT. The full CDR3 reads CASSPRSGGSDTQYF.

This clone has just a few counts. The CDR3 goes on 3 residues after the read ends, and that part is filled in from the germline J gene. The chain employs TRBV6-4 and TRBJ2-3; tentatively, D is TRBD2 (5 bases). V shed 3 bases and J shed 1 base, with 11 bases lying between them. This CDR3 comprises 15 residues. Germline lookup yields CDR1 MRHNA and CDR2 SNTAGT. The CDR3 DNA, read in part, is TGTGCCAGCAGTGAGAGGGCCCTTGGCACAGATACG. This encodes CASSERALGTDT. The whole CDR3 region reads CASSERALGTDTQYF.

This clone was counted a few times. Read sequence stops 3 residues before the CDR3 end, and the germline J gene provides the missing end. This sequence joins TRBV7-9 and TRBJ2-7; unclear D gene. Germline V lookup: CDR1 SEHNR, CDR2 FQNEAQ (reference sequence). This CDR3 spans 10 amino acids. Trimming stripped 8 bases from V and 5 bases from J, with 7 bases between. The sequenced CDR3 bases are TGTGCCAGCCCCCCCAACGAG. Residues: CASPPNE. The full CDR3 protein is CASPPNEQYF.

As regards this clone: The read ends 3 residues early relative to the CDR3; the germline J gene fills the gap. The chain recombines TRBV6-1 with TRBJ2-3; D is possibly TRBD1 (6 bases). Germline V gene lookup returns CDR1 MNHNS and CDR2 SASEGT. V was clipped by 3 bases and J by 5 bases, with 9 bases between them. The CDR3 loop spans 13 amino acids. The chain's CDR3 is CASSEGAEDTQYF. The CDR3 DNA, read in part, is TGTGCCAGCAGTGAGGGGGCGGAAGATACG.

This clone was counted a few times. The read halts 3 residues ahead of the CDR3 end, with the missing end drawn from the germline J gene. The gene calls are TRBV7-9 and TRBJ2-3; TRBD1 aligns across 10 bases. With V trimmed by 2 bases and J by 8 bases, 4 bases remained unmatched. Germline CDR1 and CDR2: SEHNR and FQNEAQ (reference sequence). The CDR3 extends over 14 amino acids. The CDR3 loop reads CASSLRTGGVTQYF. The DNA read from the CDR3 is TGTGCCAGCAGCTTAAGGACAGGGGGAGTTACG.

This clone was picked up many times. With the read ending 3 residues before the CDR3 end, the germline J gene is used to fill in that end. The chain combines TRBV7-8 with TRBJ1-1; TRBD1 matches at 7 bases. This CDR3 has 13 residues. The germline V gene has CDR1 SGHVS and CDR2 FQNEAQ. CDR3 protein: CASHTRTGVGAFF. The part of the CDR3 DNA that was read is TGTGCCAGCCATACCCGGACAGGTGTTGGT.

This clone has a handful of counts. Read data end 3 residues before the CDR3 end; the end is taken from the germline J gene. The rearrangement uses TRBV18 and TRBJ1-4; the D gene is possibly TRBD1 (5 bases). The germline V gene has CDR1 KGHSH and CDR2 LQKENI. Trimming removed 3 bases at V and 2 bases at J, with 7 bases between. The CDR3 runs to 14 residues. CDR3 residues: CASSPGGTNEKLFF. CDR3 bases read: TGTGCCAGCTCACCGGGGGGGACTAATGAAAAA.

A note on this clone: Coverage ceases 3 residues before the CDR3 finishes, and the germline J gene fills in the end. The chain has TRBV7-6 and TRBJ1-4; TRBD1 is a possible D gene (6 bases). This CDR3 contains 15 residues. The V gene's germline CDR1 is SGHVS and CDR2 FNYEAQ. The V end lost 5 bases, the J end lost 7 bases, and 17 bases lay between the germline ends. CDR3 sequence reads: CASSSQGQVREKLFF. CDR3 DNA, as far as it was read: TGTGCCAGCAGCAGTCAGGGACAAGTTCGTGAAAAA.

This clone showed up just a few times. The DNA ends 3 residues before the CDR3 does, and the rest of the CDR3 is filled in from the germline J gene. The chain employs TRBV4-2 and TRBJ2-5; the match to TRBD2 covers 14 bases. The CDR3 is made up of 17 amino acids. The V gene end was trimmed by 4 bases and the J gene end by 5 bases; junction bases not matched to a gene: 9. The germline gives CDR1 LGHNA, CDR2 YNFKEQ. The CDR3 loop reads CASSPLTSGGAGETQYF. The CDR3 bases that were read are TGTGCCAGCAGCCCCCTGACTAGCGGGGGGGCCGGTGAGACC.

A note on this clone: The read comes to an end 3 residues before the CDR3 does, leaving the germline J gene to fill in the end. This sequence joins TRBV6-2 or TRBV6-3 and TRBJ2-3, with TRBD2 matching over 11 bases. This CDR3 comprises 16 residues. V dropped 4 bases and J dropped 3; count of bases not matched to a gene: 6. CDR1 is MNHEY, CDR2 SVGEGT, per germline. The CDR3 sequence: CASSLAGGPSTDTQYF. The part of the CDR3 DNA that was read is TGTGCCAGCAGTTTAGCGGGGGGGCCGTCGACAGATACG.

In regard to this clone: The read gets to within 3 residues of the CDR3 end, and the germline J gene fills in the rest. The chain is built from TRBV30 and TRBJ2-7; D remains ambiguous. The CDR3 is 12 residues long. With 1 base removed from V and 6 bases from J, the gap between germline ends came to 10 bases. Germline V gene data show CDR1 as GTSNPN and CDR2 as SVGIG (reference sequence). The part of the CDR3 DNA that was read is TGTGCCTGGAGTGCCCTCTTTCCCGAG. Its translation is CAWSALFPE. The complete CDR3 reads CAWSALFPEQYF.

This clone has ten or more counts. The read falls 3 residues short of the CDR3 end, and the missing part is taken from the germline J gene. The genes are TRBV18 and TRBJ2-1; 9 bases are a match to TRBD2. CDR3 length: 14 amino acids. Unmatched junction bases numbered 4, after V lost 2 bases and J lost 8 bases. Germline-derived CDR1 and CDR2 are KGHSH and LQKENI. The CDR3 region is CASSPVLAGDEQFF. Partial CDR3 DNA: TGTGCCAGCTCACCAGTCTTAGCGGGGGATGAG.

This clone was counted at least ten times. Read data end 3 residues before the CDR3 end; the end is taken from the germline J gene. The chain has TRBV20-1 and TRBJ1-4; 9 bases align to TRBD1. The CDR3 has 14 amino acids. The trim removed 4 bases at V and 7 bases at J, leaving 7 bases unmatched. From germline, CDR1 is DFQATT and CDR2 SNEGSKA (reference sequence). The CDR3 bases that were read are TGCAGTGCTATCCCGGGACAGGGTTTTGAAAAA. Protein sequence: CSAIPGQGFEK. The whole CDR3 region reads CSAIPGQGFEKLFF.

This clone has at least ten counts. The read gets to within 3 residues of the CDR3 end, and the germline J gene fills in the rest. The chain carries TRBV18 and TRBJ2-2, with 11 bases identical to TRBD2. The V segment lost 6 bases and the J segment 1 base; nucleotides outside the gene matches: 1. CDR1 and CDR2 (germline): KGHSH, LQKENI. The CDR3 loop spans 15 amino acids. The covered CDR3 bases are TGTGCCAGCTCCACTAGCGGGGGGAACACCGGGGAG. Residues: CASSTSGGNTGE. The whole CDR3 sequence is CASSTSGGNTGELFF.

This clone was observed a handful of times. CDR3 in amino acids: CASSPLGGTQDGYTF. CDR3 DNA, as far as it was read: TGTGCCAGTAGTCCCCTAGGGGGAACGCAGGACGGC. The chain combines TRBV19 with TRBJ1-2, with D maybe TRBD1 (6 bases). The sequence runs out 3 residues before the end of the CDR3; the remainder is reconstructed from the germline J gene. The CDR3 totals 15 residues. The germline CDR1 and CDR2 sequences are LNHDA and SQIVND (reference sequence). Together with reference TRBV19 and TRBJ1-2, the CDR3 gives the full variable domain: DGGITQSPKYLFRKEGQNVTLSCEQNLNHDAMYWYRQDPGQGLRLIYYSQIVNDFQKGDIAEGYSVSREKKESFPLTVTSAQKNPTAFYLCASSPLGGTQDGYTFGSGTRLTVV.

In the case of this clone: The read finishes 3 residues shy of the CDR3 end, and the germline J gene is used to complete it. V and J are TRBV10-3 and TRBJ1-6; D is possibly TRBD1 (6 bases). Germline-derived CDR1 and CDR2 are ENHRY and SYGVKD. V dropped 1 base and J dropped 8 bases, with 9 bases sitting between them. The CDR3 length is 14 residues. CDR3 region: CAISELQGYSPLHF. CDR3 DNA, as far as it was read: TGTGCCATCAGTGAGTTACAGGGTTATTCACCC.

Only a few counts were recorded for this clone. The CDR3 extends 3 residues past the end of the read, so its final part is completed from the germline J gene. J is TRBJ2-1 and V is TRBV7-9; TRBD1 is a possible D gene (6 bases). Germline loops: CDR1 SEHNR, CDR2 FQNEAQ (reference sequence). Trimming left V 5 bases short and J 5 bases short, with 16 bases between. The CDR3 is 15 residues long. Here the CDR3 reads CASSTGHGRDNEQFF. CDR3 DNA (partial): TGTGCCAGCAGCACGGGACACGGAAGGGACAATGAG.